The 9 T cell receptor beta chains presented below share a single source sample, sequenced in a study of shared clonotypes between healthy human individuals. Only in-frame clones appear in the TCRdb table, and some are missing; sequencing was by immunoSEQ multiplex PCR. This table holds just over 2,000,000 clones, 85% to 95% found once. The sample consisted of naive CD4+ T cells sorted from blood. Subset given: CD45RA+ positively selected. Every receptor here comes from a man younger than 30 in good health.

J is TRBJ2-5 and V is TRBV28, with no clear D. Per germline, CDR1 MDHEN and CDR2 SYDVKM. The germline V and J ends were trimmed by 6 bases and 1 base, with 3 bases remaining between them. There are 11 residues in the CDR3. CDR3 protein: CASRVQETQYF. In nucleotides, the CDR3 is TGTGCCAGCAGGGTCCAAGAGACCCAGTACTTC.

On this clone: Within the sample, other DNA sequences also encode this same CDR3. The DNA of the CDR3 is TGTGCCAGCAGCCCGCAGGGGTCTTCCTACGAGCAGTACTTC. It codes for CASSPQGSSYEQYF. V gene TRBV6-1 combines with J gene TRBJ2-7; D possibly corresponds to TRBD1 (6 bases). V was trimmed by 6 bases and J by 1 base, leaving 13 bases between them. The CDR3 is made up of 14 amino acids. Germline CDR1 and CDR2: MNHNS and SASEGT.

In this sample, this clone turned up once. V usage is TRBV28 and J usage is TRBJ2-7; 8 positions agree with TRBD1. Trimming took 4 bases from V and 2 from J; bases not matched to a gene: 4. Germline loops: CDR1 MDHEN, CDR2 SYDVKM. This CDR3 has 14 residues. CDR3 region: CASSWGQDTYEQYF. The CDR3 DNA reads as TGTGCCAGCAGTTGGGGACAGGATACCTACGAGCAGTACTTC. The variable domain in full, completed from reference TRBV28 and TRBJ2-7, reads DVKVTQSSRYLVKRTGEKVFLECVQDMDHENMFWYRQDPGLGLRLIYFSYDVKMKEKGDIPEGYSVSREKKERFSLILESASTNQTSMYLCASSWGQDTYEQYFGPGTRLTVT.

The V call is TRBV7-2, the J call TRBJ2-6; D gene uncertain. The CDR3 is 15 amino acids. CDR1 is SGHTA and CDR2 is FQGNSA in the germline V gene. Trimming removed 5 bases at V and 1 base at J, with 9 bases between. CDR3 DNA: TGTGCCAGCAGCCCGGACCCGTCTGGGGCCAACGTCCTGACTTTC. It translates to CASSPDPSGANVLTF.

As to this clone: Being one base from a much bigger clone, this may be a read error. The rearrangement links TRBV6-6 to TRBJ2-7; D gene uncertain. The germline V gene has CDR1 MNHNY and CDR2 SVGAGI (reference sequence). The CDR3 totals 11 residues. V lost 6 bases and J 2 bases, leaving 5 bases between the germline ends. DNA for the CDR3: TGTGCCAGCAGCTCCGCCTACGAGCAGTACTTC. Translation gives CASSSAYEQYF.

CDR3 sequence reads: CASSPVGGSYEQYF. CDR3 DNA: TGTGCCAGCAGCCCCGTGGGGGGGTCCTACGAGCAGTACTTC. The chain employs TRBV14 and TRBJ2-7; TRBD2 aligns across 7 bases. CDR3 length: 14 amino acids. The V gene end was trimmed by 4 bases and the J gene end by 1 base; junction bases not matched to a gene: 4. Germline V gene data show CDR1 as SGHDN and CDR2 as FVKESK.

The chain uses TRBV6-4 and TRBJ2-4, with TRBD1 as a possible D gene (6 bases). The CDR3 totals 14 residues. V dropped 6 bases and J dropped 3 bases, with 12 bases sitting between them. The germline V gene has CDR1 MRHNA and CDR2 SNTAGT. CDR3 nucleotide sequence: TGTGCCAGCAGAGAGACAGGCGACAAAAACATTCAGTACTTC. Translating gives CASRETGDKNIQYF.

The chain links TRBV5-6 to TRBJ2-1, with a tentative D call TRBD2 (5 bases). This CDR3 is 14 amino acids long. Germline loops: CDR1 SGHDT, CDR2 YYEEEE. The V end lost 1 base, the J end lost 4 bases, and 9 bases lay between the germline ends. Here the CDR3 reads CASSLFTRYNEQFF. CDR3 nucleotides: TGTGCCAGCAGCTTGTTTACTAGGTACAATGAGCAGTTCTTC. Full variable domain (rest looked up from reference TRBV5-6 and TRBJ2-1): DAGVTQSPTHLIKTRGQQVTLRCSPKSGHDTVSWYQQALGQGPQFIFQYYEEEERQRGNFPDRFSGHQFPNYSSELNVNALLLGDSALYLCASSLFTRYNEQFFGPGTRLTVL.

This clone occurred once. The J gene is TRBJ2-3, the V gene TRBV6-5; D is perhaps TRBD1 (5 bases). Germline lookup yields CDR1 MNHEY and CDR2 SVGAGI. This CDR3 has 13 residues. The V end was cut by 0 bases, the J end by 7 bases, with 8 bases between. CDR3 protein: CASSYSSGYTQYF. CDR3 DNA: TGTGCCAGCAGTTACTCGTCAGGGTATACGCAGTATTTT.